The sequence of this T cell receptor beta chain was determined in a study of blood T cell repertoires in COVID-19. Study overall: Sites in the United States, Italy and Spain provided acute and convalescent COVID-19 samples. PBMCs, B-cell-depleted T cells, or T cells were the source of the cDNA or gDNA that made up the material.

Methods used by the authors: Researchers report that nucleated cell counts were estimated from reference gene primer amplification. The repertoire was sequenced with immunoSEQ multiplex PCR; TCRdb's copy has only in-frame clones and lacks some. That table supplies the V and J calls and clone size; D and trimming were determined from the DNA. This table holds around 200,000 clones, around three quarters found once. This CDR3 comprises 14 residues. The V and J ends lost 6 bases and 1 base respectively, with 11 bases between them. Per germline, CDR1 SNHLY and CDR2 FYNNEI. The V gene is TRBV2, the J gene TRBJ2-3; D is undetermined. The sample was peripheral blood. The clonotype was recovered from a woman between 70 and 85 years old with acute or convalescent COVID-19. CDR3 residues: CASRRPSGTDTQYF. CDR3 nucleotides: TGTGCCAGCAGGCGACCAAGCGGCACAGATACGCAGTATTTT.